Shown below are 26 T cell receptor beta chains from a single sample sequenced in a study of T cells in Graves' hyperthyroidism and ophthalmopathy. Amplification of TCR beta CDR3 regions was performed using RNA transcripts as template. With the HTBI primer set, the TCR CDR3 went through a first round of RT-PCR. From the multiplex PCR reads, TCRdb called clonotypes with MiXCR, one entry per CDR3 protein. The sample records around 270,000 distinct CDR3 sequences, roughly 18% being singletons. The sequencing sample was made of blood. The receptors were sampled from a man in his forties or fifties with Graves' ophthalmopathy.

This clonotype was detected many times. The chain is built from TRBV28 and TRBJ2-7; D call uncertain. Germline V CDR1 and CDR2: MDHEN, SYDVKM. The CDR3 runs 15 residues. The ends were cut back, 7 bases at V and 1 base at J, with 17 bases in the middle. For the CDR3, the DNA is TGTGCCAGCACCCCAGGAGTGGGGAAATCCTACGAGCAGTACTTC. As protein: CASTPGVGKSYEQYF.

This clonotype occurred many times. The rearrangement joins TRBV20-1 to TRBJ2-3; 11 bases are shared with TRBD2. Germline V gene data show CDR1 as DFQATT and CDR2 as SNEGSKA (reference sequence). V lost 0 bases and J lost 10; bases outside the gene matches: 6. The CDR3 covers 14 residues. The CDR3 sequence: CSARDPQGLAAQYF. The CDR3 nucleotides are TGCAGTGCTAGAGATCCCCAGGGACTAGCGGCGCAGTATTTT.

The V gene is TRBV12-5, the J gene TRBJ2-1, with TRBD2 matching over 7 bases. CDR1 LGHNT and CDR2 FRNRAP come from the germline V gene. The trim removed 2 bases at V and 4 bases at J, leaving 11 bases unmatched. CDR3 length: 17 amino acids. CDR3 nucleotides: TGTGCTAGTGGTTTGCCTCAAGCGGGAAGTCTTTACAATGAGCAGTTCTTC. Translation: CASGLPQAGSLYNEQFF.

The CDR3 coding sequence is TGCGCCAGCAGCTTGTTGGAGGGTTTGGCCGGGGAGCTGTTTTTT. Its protein is CASSLLEGLAGELFF. V and J are TRBV5-1 and TRBJ2-2; TRBD2 might be the D (6 bases). Trimming removed 1 base at V and 6 bases at J, with 13 bases between. Germline V gene data show CDR1 as SGHRS and CDR2 as YFSETQ. CDR3 length equals 15 residues.

A few counts support this clonotype. This sequence may be a read error, since a much larger clone differs from it by one base. The CDR3 sequence is CSARDSAGGRYF. The CDR3 nucleotides read TGCAGTGCTAGAGATAGTGCCGGAGGGCGGTACTTC. This rearrangement joins TRBV20-1 to TRBJ2-7, with a possible D match to TRBD2 (6 bases). V lost 0 bases, J lost 12 bases, and 15 bases lay in between. The CDR3 extends over 12 amino acids. Per germline, CDR1 DFQATT and CDR2 SNEGSKA (reference sequence).

This clonotype was seen only a few times. The chain is built from TRBV27 and TRBJ1-1; 7 positions agree with TRBD1. The germline V gene encodes CDR1 MNHEY and CDR2 SMNVEV (reference sequence). The CDR3 totals 12 residues. J lost 6 bases, V lost 6 bases, and 4 bases had no gene match. The CDR3 DNA follows: TGTGCCAGCAGGACAGGGAGGGCTGAAGCTTTCTTT. Amino acids: CASRTGRAEAFF.

J is TRBJ1-1 and V is TRBV9; tentatively, D is TRBD1 (6 bases). Germline CDR1 and CDR2: SGDLS and YYNGEE. The V gene lost 3 bases and the J gene lost 1 base, with 13 bases spanning the gap. The CDR3 is 15 amino acids. The chain's CDR3 is CASSDVPGANTEAFF. CDR3 sequence (DNA): TGTGCCAGCAGCGACGTCCCAGGGGCGAACACTGAAGCTTTCTTT. Full variable domain (outside the CDR3, taken from reference TRBV9 and TRBJ1-1): DSGVTQTPKHLITATGQRVTLRCSPRSGDLSVYWYQQSLDQGLQFLIQYYNGEERAKGNILERFSAQQFPDLHSELNLSSLELGDSALYFCASSDVPGANTEAFFGQGTRLTVV.

A few counts support this clonotype. The chain couples TRBV9 to TRBJ2-2; 9 nucleotides match TRBD1. This CDR3 region has 16 residues. Germline V gene data show CDR1 as SGDLS and CDR2 as YYNGEE. With V trimmed by 2 bases and J by 3 bases, 5 bases remained unmatched. CDR3 in DNA: TGTGCCAGCAGCGTCCCTGGACAGGGGCACACCGGGGAGCTGTTTTTT. It encodes CASSVPGQGHTGELFF. The full variable domain, in which reference TRBV9 and TRBJ2-2 provide the parts outside the CDR3, is DSGVTQTPKHLITATGQRVTLRCSPRSGDLSVYWYQQSLDQGLQFLIQYYNGEERAKGNILERFSAQQFPDLHSELNLSSLELGDSALYFCASSVPGQGHTGELFFGEGSRLTVL.

In this sample, this clonotype turned up many times. The V call is TRBV18, the J call TRBJ2-5; the D is unclear. V shed 3 bases and J shed 5 bases, with 13 bases lying between them. This CDR3 region has 14 residues. Germline lookup yields CDR1 KGHSH and CDR2 LQKENI. This CDR3 is CASSPSAESETQYF. The CDR3 coding sequence is TGTGCCAGCTCACCGTCGGCTGAATCGGAGACCCAGTACTTC.

The sample holds many counts of this clonotype. The chain combines TRBV5-1 with TRBJ2-1; the D gene is possibly TRBD1 (6 bases). This CDR3 comprises 14 residues. The germline V and J ends were trimmed by 5 bases and 7 bases, with 16 bases remaining between them. Germline-derived CDR1 and CDR2 are SGHRS and YFSETQ. Here the CDR3 DNA reads TGCGCCAGCAGTGGTCAGGGGATCACGAATGAGCAGTTCTTC. Encoded protein: CASSGQGITNEQFF.

This clonotype showed up just a few times. The genes are TRBV27 and TRBJ2-1; 15 positions match TRBD2. CDR3 length: 17 residues. With 5 bases clipped from V and 4 bases from J, the junction kept 6 bases outside the gene matches. In germline, CDR1 is MNHEY, CDR2 SMNVEV (reference sequence). CDR3: CASSPGTSGRRYNEQFF. CDR3 bases: TGTGCCAGCAGTCCCGGGACTAGCGGGAGGAGGTACAATGAGCAGTTCTTC.

This clonotype was counted between two and nine times. This sequence joins TRBV5-5 and TRBJ2-5, with TRBD1 as a possible D gene (7 bases). The germline CDR1 and CDR2 sequences are SGHKS and YYEKEE (reference sequence). V was pared by 0 bases and J by 5 bases, with 14 bases between. The CDR3 is 15 residues long. The CDR3 here is CASSLGGTVSETQYF. DNA for the CDR3: TGTGCCAGCAGCTTGGGCGGGACAGTTTCGGAGACCCAGTACTTC.

This clonotype was seen ten or more times. The chain carries TRBV5-1 and TRBJ2-2; D remains ambiguous. Trimming removed 4 bases from V and 0 bases from J, with 10 bases in between. Germline assignment: CDR1 SGHRS and CDR2 YFSETQ. The CDR3 contains 15 residues. For the CDR3, the DNA is TGCGCCAGCAGCCCACTACCCGCGAACACCGGGGAGCTGTTTTTT. Translation: CASSPLPANTGELFF.

CDR3 sequence (DNA): TGTGCCAGCAGCCAAGGGTCGACAGGGGGAAATGAAAAACTGTTTTTT. Translation: CASSQGSTGGNEKLFF. V gene TRBV7-2 combines with J gene TRBJ1-4; 9 bases align to TRBD1. The CDR3 spans 16 residues. Germline lookup yields CDR1 SGHTA and CDR2 FQGNSA. V gave up 5 bases and J gave up 5 bases; unmatched junction bases: 9.

This clonotype was picked up a small number of times. Since a much larger clone is just one base distant, this may be a read error. The chain has TRBV9 and TRBJ1-2; no clear D gene. The CDR3 is 12 amino acids. Trimming removed 0 bases at V and 5 bases at J, with 5 bases between. From germline, CDR1 is SGDLS and CDR2 YYNGEE. The CDR3 bases are TGTGCCAGCAGCGTAGGGCAGTATGGCTACACCTTC. It specifies CASSVGQYGYTF.

This clonotype has a count of ten or more. The rearrangement links TRBV27 to TRBJ2-3; no firm D call. Looked up from germline, CDR1 is MNHEY and CDR2 is SMNVEV (reference sequence). The CDR3 loop spans 14 amino acids. Trimming shortened V by 3 bases and J by 6 bases, and 13 bases separated the two germline ends. This CDR3 is CASSFSTELDTQYF. Written as DNA, the CDR3 is TGTGCCAGCAGTTTCTCGACGGAGCTGGATACGCAGTATTTT.

This clonotype was seen ten or more times. The genes are TRBV28 and TRBJ2-1; TRBD2 is a possible D gene (5 bases). V dropped 6 bases and J dropped 5 bases, with 8 bases sitting between them. CDR1 and CDR2 (germline): MDHEN, SYDVKM. The CDR3 length is 12 residues. For the CDR3, the DNA is TGTGCCAGCAGCTTCGGGGACAATGAGCAGTTCTTC. It codes for CASSFGDNEQFF.

This clonotype has ten or more counts. The J gene is TRBJ1-1, the V gene TRBV27; TRBD1 might be the D (5 bases). Trimming removed 4 bases from V and 8 bases from J, with 17 bases in between. The CDR3 extends over 14 amino acids. The germline V gene has CDR1 MNHEY and CDR2 SMNVEV (reference sequence). Here the CDR3 DNA reads TGTGCCAGCAGTTATGCGGGGCCCCGGGTGGAAGCTTTCTTT. Translating gives CASSYAGPRVEAFF.

Only a few counts were recorded for this clonotype. The J gene is TRBJ2-1, the V gene TRBV5-1; 8 nucleotides line up with TRBD2. The CDR3 is 14 amino acids. The V and J ends lost 5 bases and 7 bases, in that order; junction bases with no gene match: 8. CDR1 is SGHRS, CDR2 YFSETQ, per germline. This CDR3 is CASRPSSGWNEQFF. CDR3 nucleotide sequence: TGCGCCAGCAGGCCGTCTAGCGGGTGGAATGAGCAGTTCTTC.

This clonotype was detected only a few times. The gene calls are TRBV3-1 and TRBJ1-1, with D unresolved. The CDR3 sequence is 12 residues long. CDR1 is LGHDT and CDR2 is YNNKEL in the germline V gene (reference sequence). V was shortened by 1 base and J by 4 bases, with 4 bases between the two germline ends. The CDR3: CASSQAGTEAFF. The CDR3 coding sequence is TGTGCCAGCAGCCAAGCTGGCACTGAAGCTTTCTTT.

This clonotype was detected only a few times. The V call is TRBV3-1, the J call TRBJ2-7; D perhaps matches TRBD1 (5 bases). The CDR3 sequence is 14 residues long. The V end was cut by 1 base, the J end by 9 bases, with 16 bases between. Germline V gene data show CDR1 as LGHDT and CDR2 as YNNKEL (reference sequence). CDR3 sequence: CASSQGSSRVGQYF. CDR3 nucleotides: TGTGCCAGCAGCCAAGGTTCGAGCAGGGTGGGGCAGTACTTC.

This clonotype was picked up many times. This sequence joins TRBV13 and TRBJ2-7; TRBD2 aligns across 7 bases. V shed 1 base and J 7 bases; nucleotides not matched to a gene: 10. Germline-derived CDR1 and CDR2 are PRHDT and FYEKMQ (reference sequence). CDR3 length: 15 residues. Here the CDR3 DNA reads TGTGCCAGCAGCTTAGAGCGGGACGTCAGTCTGGAGCAGTACTTC. This gives the protein CASSLERDVSLEQYF.

To note about this clonotype: Possible read error: a much larger clone is one base away. The rearrangement links TRBV28 to TRBJ1-1; TRBD1 is a possible D gene (5 bases). This CDR3 has 15 residues. Germline V CDR1 and CDR2: MDHEN, SYDVKM. Here the CDR3 reads CASTGPRGRPTEASF. CDR3 bases: TGTGCCAGCACCGGACCGCGGGGCCGGCCTACTGAAGCTTCCTTT.

This clonotype was observed a handful of times. The V gene is TRBV30, the J gene TRBJ1-5; TRBD1 aligns across 10 bases. V lost 5 bases and J lost 5; bases outside the gene matches: 6. The CDR3 has 14 residues. Per the germline V gene, CDR1 is GTSNPN and CDR2 is SVGIG (reference sequence). Here the CDR3 DNA reads TGTGCCTGGGGAATGGACAGGGGGGATCAGCCCCAGCATTTT. This codes for CAWGMDRGDQPQHF.

This clonotype has only a few counts. The chain is built from TRBV6-2 or TRBV6-3 and TRBJ2-1, with 15 bases matching TRBD2. This CDR3 has 15 residues. Germline CDR1 and CDR2: MNHEY and SVGEGT. V shed 6 bases and J 8 bases; nucleotides not matched to a gene: 5. The CDR3 reads CASSQGTSGRYEQFF. The CDR3 DNA reads TGTGCCAGCAGCCAAGGGACTAGCGGGAGGTATGAGCAGTTCTTC.

On this clonotype: At one boundary the junction diverges from the germline segment, which might be a read error. The V call is TRBV18, the J call TRBJ2-2; D is unclear. The germline CDR1 and CDR2 sequences are KGHSH and LQKENI. The CDR3 sequence is 15 residues long. The CDR3 spells CASSPASRNTRELFF. CDR3 DNA: TGTGCCAGCTCACCGGCTAGTCGGAACACCAGGGAGCTGTTTTTT.